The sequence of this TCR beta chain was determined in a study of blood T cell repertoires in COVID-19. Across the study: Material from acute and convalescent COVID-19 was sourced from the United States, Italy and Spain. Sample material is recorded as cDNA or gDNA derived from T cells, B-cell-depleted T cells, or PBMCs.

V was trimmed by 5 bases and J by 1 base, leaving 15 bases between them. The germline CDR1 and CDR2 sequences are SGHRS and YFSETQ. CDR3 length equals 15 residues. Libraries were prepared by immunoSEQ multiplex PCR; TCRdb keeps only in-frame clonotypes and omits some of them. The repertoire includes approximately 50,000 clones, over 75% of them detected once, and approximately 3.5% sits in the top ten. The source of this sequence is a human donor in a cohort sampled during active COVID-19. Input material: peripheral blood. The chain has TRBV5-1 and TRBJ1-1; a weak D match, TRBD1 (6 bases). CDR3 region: CASRPPTGRNTEAFF. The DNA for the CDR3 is TGCGCCAGCAGACCCCCTACAGGGAGGAACACTGAAGCTTTCTTT.